The present entry profiles one TCR beta chain with its context. This CDR3 is built from 15 residues. The V gene end was trimmed by 5 bases and the J gene end by 5 bases; junction bases not matched to a gene: 12. Germline V CDR1 and CDR2: MNHEY, SMNVEV (reference sequence). The sample is drawn from a study of cytomegalovirus exposure and HLA in healthy donors. Profiled with immunoSEQ multiplex PCR; TCRdb holds only in-frame clones, not every one. The sample has under 100,000 clones; roughly 97% are singletons. This chain joins TRBV27 and TRBJ2-7; 7 nucleotides line up with TRBD1. The sample taken for sequencing was PBMCs. The TCR originated in a man aged 18 to 29 in good health and CMV-seronegative. The CDR3 protein is CASSPASDRANEQYF. Written as DNA, the CDR3 is TGTGCCAGCAGTCCAGCCAGTGACAGGGCTAACGAGCAGTACTTC.